Listed below are T cell receptor beta chains from one sample, sequenced in a study of cytomegalovirus exposure and HLA in healthy donors. Only in-frame clones appear in the TCRdb table, and some are missing; sequencing was by immunoSEQ multiplex PCR. The sample holds hundreds of thousands of clones, 78% seen once. The sample comprised PBMCs. These receptors were collected from a male donor in good health and CMV-seronegative. CDR3s include the opening cysteine and the closing phenylalanine or tryptophan. A D gene is named only where the DNA matches it firmly. A clone size is listed for some rows: how often the clone was seen (once, few, many), or a class if it is expanded.

D: .
V: TRBV6-4
size: few
J: TRBJ1-1
CDR3: CASSRDMNTEAFF
DNA: TGTGCCAGCAGTAGGGACATGAACACTGAAGCTTTCTTT

D: .
V: TRBV6-5
size: .
J: TRBJ1-5
CDR3: CASSSTANSNQPQHF
DNA: TGTGCCAGCAGTTCGACAGCAAATAGCAATCAGCCCCAGCATTTT

D: TRBD1
V: TRBV25-1
size: .
J: TRBJ2-7
CDR3: CASSDPSDRGRSQYF
DNA: TGTGCCAGCAGTGATCCCTCAGACAGGGGGCGATCGCAGTACTTC

D: .
V: TRBV4-2
size: .
J: TRBJ2-5
CDR3: CASSPGSMGEQETQYF
DNA: TGTGCCAGCAGCCCAGGCTCTATGGGAGAACAAGAGACCCAGTACTTC

D: TRBD2
V: TRBV25-1
size: .
J: TRBJ2-2
CDR3: CASRGAGGTGELFF
DNA: TGTGCCAGCAGGGGGGCGGGAGGAACCGGGGAGCTGTTTTTT

D: .
V: TRBV5-1
size: .
J: TRBJ2-1
CDR3: CASSLAGRGDNEQFF
DNA: TGCGCCAGCAGCTTGGCCGGGCGGGGAGACAATGAGCAGTTCTTC

D: TRBD2
V: TRBV11-2
size: .
J: TRBJ2-3
CDR3: CASSLVGLAGETQYF
DNA: TGTGCCAGCAGCTTAGTGGGACTAGCGGGAGAAACGCAGTATTTT

D: .
V: TRBV2
size: .
J: TRBJ2-4
CDR3: CASSHTPRTENIQYF
DNA: TGTGCCAGCAGTCACACGCCCCGGACAGAAAACATTCAGTACTTC

D: .
V: TRBV5-4
size: .
J: TRBJ1-1
CDR3: CASSSGRDREAFF
DNA: TGTGCCAGCAGCAGTGGGAGGGATAGGGAAGCTTTCTTT

D: TRBD1
V: TRBV28
size: .
J: TRBJ2-3
CDR3: CASSQQEGQATDTQYF
DNA: TGTGCCAGCAGTCAACAAGAGGGACAGGCAACAGATACGCAGTATTTT

D: TRBD1
V: TRBV29-1
size: .
J: TRBJ1-4
CDR3: CSASTGGASTNEKLFF
DNA: TGCAGCGCCTCTACAGGGGGCGCTTCAACTAATGAAAAACTGTTTTTT

D: .
V: TRBV11-2
size: .
J: TRBJ1-1
CDR3: CASSLVTGKTEAFF
DNA: TGTGCCAGCAGCTTAGTCACAGGGAAGACTGAAGCTTTCTTT

D: TRBD2
V: TRBV18
size: .
J: TRBJ2-1
CDR3: CASSSKGLAGGGSSYNEQFF
DNA: TGTGCCAGCTCATCAAAGGGACTAGCGGGAGGAGGGAGCTCCTACAATGAGCAGTTCTTC

D: .
V: TRBV5-1
size: .
J: TRBJ2-1
CDR3: CASTGSPAYNEQFF
DNA: TGCGCCAGCACCGGGAGCCCCGCCTACAATGAGCAGTTCTTC

D: TRBD1
V: TRBV4-2
size: .
J: TRBJ2-7
CDR3: CASSQEGDRGDEQYF
DNA: TGTGCCAGCAGCCAAGAGGGAGACAGGGGGGACGAGCAGTACTTC

D: .
V: TRBV10-1
size: .
J: TRBJ2-7
CDR3: CASSRGGSPYEQYF
DNA: TGCGCCAGCAGTAGGGGGGGATCGCCCTACGAGCAGTACTTC

D: .
V: TRBV2
size: .
J: TRBJ2-7
CDR3: CASSALDSPAYEQYF
DNA: TGTGCCAGCAGTGCCCTGGACTCCCCGGCATACGAGCAGTACTTC

D: TRBD1
V: TRBV6-1
size: .
J: TRBJ1-4
CDR3: CASRWTGVEKLFF
DNA: TGTGCCAGCAGGTGGACAGGGGTTGAAAAACTGTTTTTT

D: .
V: TRBV9
size: .
J: TRBJ1-3
CDR3: CASSGGGLPGNTIYF
DNA: TGTGCCAGCAGCGGGGGGGGGTTGCCTGGAAACACCATATATTTT

D: .
V: TRBV28
size: .
J: TRBJ2-7
CDR3: CASSLVRGLTYEQYF
DNA: TGTGCCAGCAGTTTAGTACGGGGTTTAACCTACGAGCAGTACTTC

D: TRBD2
V: TRBV19
size: .
J: TRBJ2-2
CDR3: CASRDYLNTGELFF
DNA: TGTGCCAGTCGGGACTACCTAAACACCGGGGAGCTGTTTTTT

D: TRBD2
V: TRBV30
size: .
J: TRBJ2-1
CDR3: CARLGGRRYNEQFF
DNA: TGTGCCCGCCTAGGCGGGAGAAGGTACAATGAGCAGTTCTTC